The T cell receptor (beta chain) described here comes from a study of cytomegalovirus exposure and HLA in healthy donors. Germline CDR1 is SGHDT and CDR2 is YYEEEE. Losses at the gene ends were 4 bases for V and 5 bases for J; bases not matched to a gene: 10. This CDR3 spans 15 amino acids. Researchers ran the PCR with 60 Vbeta and 13 Jbeta primers. Only in-frame clones appear in the TCRdb table, and some are missing; sequencing was by immunoSEQ multiplex PCR. The sample lists more than 90,000 clones, about 86% occurring once. The chain uses TRBV5-6 and TRBJ1-1; 8 bases are a match to TRBD1. The source is an older woman in good health and CMV-seropositive. Sequencing input: PBMCs. The DNA of the CDR3 is TGTGCCAGCAGCCTAACGGACAGGGTTGAAACTGAAGCTTTCTTT. This translates into CASSLTDRVETEAFF.